The T cell receptor (beta chain) under discussion was sequenced for a study of shared clonotypes between healthy human individuals (dated by TCRdb to the early 2020s). For the wider study: A couple of women and a few men aged 18 to 49 years were included in the cohort. For each donor, CD4 naive and CD4 memory were each run on three plates, CD8 naive on two plates, and CD8 memory on one plate. The study deeply sequenced blood TCR repertoires of several healthy adults to estimate repertoire size and the extent of clonotype sharing between individuals. To increase sequencing depth and limit assay-specific biases, different laboratories used diverse techniques to prepare libraries and sequence TCR repertoires. Each donor's leukapheresis produced roughly between about 0.8 and 10 billion PBMCs.

Using the deep immunoSEQ assay, TCR CDR3 regions were amplified from genomic DNA by multiplex PCR. Extracted genomic DNA from each cell subset was distributed evenly across all wells of several immunoSEQ 96-well plates, and each plate was treated as a replicate. For sorted subsets, around 0.2 ug genomic DNA, equal to 25,000 to 35,000 T cell genomes, was loaded into each replicate PCR. Purified libraries were quantified with a Qubit 3.0 fluorometer, sized on a Bioanalyzer 2100, and re-quantified with the KAPA Library Quantification kit. Each immunoSEQ 96-well plate was sequenced on its own single-read 150-cycle Illumina NextSeq 550 flow cell. Under the source paper's analysis protocol: Because only junctional sequences without quality scores were contained in the immunoSEQ output, filtering matching that applied to full-length reads could not be performed. Sequences were annotated with PyIR, a Python wrapper for IgBLAST v1.9, using IMGT germline references to assign V/J genes and CDR3. Reads were removed for weak V/J assignments (E-value above 1e-6), missing CDR3, stop codons, out-of-frame junctions, or ambiguous translated residues. V3J clonotypes were defined by identical inferred V gene, J gene, and CDR3 amino acid sequence. To compute the percentage overlap between repertoires, the number of shared unique clonotypes was divided by the size of the smaller repertoire. RTK rarefaction, the Chao1 estimator, and Recon v2.1 estimates of unobserved clonotypes were used to assess repertoire richness. OLGA was used to compute generation probabilities for all TCRbeta clonotypes that the gDNA method yielded from four donors. Drawn from immuneACCESS, this table holds only the in-frame rearrangements with V and J called that TCRdb kept. Clones are partly lost; checked studies trace under half to an unresolved V gene and leave the rest unexplained. V, J and clone size are taken as reported in that table, and D and trimming were inferred from the DNA itself. The sample table shows around 940,000 clones, and approximately 80% are seen once. Approximately 1.5% of the sample is held by the ten biggest clonotypes.

About this clone itself: What this receptor recognizes is not known. Base qualities are not at hand, and no much larger clone is one base apart.

Paper-wide results and their limitations: Sampling was limited to blood, and TCR repertoires in tissue likely differ from TCR repertoires in blood. Because the study included only a small number of donors, the genetic and exposure-history diversity represented was limited. About 5% of naive CD4, roughly 3.5% of naive CD8, roughly 2.5% of memory CD4, and roughly 0.4% of memory CD8 clonotypes were shared across a few donors. Pairwise subsampling led to the expectation that sequencing depth would affect the degree of clonotype sharing among donors. Naive subsets generally had larger estimated clonotype richness than memory subsets. Rarefaction of sorted-subset datasets indicated incomplete sequencing despite the large sequencing depth. Clonotypes shared by all four sorted-subset donors showed higher generation probabilities than non-shared clonotypes.

Trimmed from V: 6 bases; trimmed from J: 5 bases; junction bases lacking a gene match: 10. Via the germline V gene, CDR1 is SGHTA and CDR2 FQGNSA. The CDR3, from cysteine to phenylalanine, totals 15 residues. Only the CDR3 DNA stays, 45 bases, in frame from base 1. The donors were healthy, HIV-negative adults who had no recently reported acute infections or vaccinations. Every donor was a Caucasian adult residing in Nashville, Tennessee, USA. Magnetic negative selection was used to enrich CD4+ T cells, after which naive cells were positively selected on CD45RA and the negative fraction became the memory subset. Blood was collected by leukapheresis, and PBMCs were isolated by Ficoll-Histopaque density gradient centrifugation and then cryopreserved in liquid nitrogen vapor phase. Purity and quantity of every magnetically sorted T cell population were checked by analytical flow cytometry. Genomic DNA was isolated from each sorted fraction and quantified by UV absorbance on a Nanodrop 2000c.

Sequencing was carried out using memory CD4+ T cells sorted from blood. Interpreted using the paper, the cell subset or site label stands for: CD45RA-negative fraction. The clonotype originates from a man in his late teens or twenties in good health. The V gene is TRBV7-2 and the J gene is TRBJ2-4; 7 junctional bases match TRBD2. CDR3 sequence: CASSHYSGVENIQYF. The bases are TGTGCCAGCAGTCATTACAGCGGGGTGGAAAACATTCAGTACTTC.